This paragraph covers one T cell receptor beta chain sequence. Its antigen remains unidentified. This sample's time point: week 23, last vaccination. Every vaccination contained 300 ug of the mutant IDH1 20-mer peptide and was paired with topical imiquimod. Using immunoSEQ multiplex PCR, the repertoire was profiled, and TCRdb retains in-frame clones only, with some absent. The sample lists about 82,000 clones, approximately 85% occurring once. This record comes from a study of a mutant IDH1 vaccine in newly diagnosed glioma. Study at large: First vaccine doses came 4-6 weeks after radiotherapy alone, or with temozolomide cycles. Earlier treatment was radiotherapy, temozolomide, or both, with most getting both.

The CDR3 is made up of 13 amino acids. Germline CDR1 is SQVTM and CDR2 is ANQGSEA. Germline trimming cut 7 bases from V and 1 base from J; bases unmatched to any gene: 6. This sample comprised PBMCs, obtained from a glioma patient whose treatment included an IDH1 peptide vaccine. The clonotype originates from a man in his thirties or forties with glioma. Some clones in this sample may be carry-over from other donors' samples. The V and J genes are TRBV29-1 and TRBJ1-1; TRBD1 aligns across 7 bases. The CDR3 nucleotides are TGCAGCGCCGAGGGGACAGCGAACACTGAAGCTTTCTTT. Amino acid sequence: CSAEGTANTEAFF.